The present entry profiles one TCR beta chain with its context. The antigen is unknown. The data stem from a study of shared clonotypes between healthy human individuals. About the study: A donor's plate count was three for CD4 naive and three for CD4 memory; CD8 naive had two and CD8 memory one. The study's findings and limits: Larger estimated richness was generally seen in naive subsets than in memory subsets.

The data were produced by immunoSEQ multiplex PCR, yet TCRdb's version contains in-frame clones alone and is incomplete. The sample records 500,000 to 550,000 clones, roughly 95% being singletons. Germline CDR1 reads MNHNY; CDR2 reads SVGAGI (reference sequence). This CDR3 spans 14 amino acids. V lost 3 bases, J lost 0 bases, and 9 bases lay in between. Sequencing was done on a sample of naive CD4+ T cells sorted from blood. Subset indicated: CD45RA+ positively selected. The J gene is TRBJ2-7, the V gene TRBV6-6; unclear D gene. This clonotype was sampled from a woman in her 30s in good health. The chain's CDR3 is CASSYYDNSYEQYF. CDR3 nucleotides: TGTGCCAGCAGTTATTATGACAACTCCTACGAGCAGTACTTC.